The 4 T cell receptor beta chains in this list originate from one sample, sequenced in a study of shared clonotypes between healthy human individuals. Profiling relied on immunoSEQ multiplex PCR, and the TCRdb table lists in-frame clones only, not all of them. The sample lists some 2.1 million clones, about 95% occurring once. Naive-designated CD8 cells lacked CD45RO, were positively enriched for CCR7, and omitted terminally differentiated effector memory CD45RA+ cells. The sequenced sample was naive CD8+ T cells sorted from blood. Receptors originate from a man between 18 and 35 years old in good health.

The chain recombines TRBV7-8 with TRBJ2-4; D ambiguous. Trimming shortened V by 7 bases and J by 2 bases, and 24 bases separated the two germline ends. The CDR3 has 18 amino acids. Germline CDR1 reads SGHVS; CDR2 reads FQNEAQ. This CDR3 is CASTPLEWGSGPKNIQYF. The CDR3 DNA follows: TGTGCCAGCACCCCTCTAGAATGGGGATCTGGGCCCAAAAACATTCAGTACTTC.

For this clone: The sample has other DNA sequences that encode this CDR3 too. This sequence joins TRBV4-3 and TRBJ2-7; D is perhaps TRBD1 or TRBD2 (5 bases each). The CDR3 runs to 15 residues. Germline loops: CDR1 LGHNA, CDR2 YSLEER. V dropped 3 bases and J dropped 4 bases, with 16 bases sitting between them. The chain's CDR3 is CASSQDGTESYEQYF. CDR3 nucleotides: TGCGCCAGCAGCCAGGACGGGACGGAGTCTTACGAGCAGTACTTC.

This clone was picked up a small number of times. At the DNA level, this CDR3 is encoded by other sequences in the same sample as well. The chain employs TRBV6-1 and TRBJ1-1, with D possibly being TRBD1 (6 bases). The CDR3 is 13 residues long. Trimming removed 9 bases at V and 0 bases at J, with 11 bases between. From germline, CDR1 is MNHNS and CDR2 SASEGT. The DNA of the CDR3 is TGTGCCAGTCGGGACACCCTGAACACTGAAGCTTTCTTT. Translating gives CASRDTLNTEAFF.

The CDR3 region is CASDRGLNEKLFF. DNA of the CDR3: TGTGCCTCGGATAGGGGTCTTAATGAAAAACTGTTTTTT. V gene TRBV30 combines with J gene TRBJ1-4; D might be TRBD1 (5 bases). Germline loops: CDR1 GTSNPN, CDR2 SVGIG (reference sequence). The CDR3 has 13 amino acids. Trimming took off 7 bases at V and 4 bases at J, with 13 bases between the two ends.